These 13 T cell receptor beta chains came from one sample sequenced in a study of control samples from healthy donors and cancer patients. The protocol was immunoSEQ multiplex PCR, while the TCRdb copy is restricted to in-frame clones and leaves out a portion. The sample gives tens of thousands of clones, around 95% of which show up once; around 1.9% is in the top ten. What was sequenced was blood. These receptors all come from a woman in her twenties or thirties in good health.

This chain uses TRBV4-1 with TRBJ2-1; D is ambiguous. The V gene lost 0 bases and the J gene lost 1 base, with 7 bases spanning the gap. This CDR3 is 15 amino acids long. Germline V gene sequence: CDR1 MGHRA, CDR2 YSYEKL. The CDR3 region has the DNA TGCGCCAGCAGCCAAGAGGAGATTTCCTACAATGAGCAGTTCTTC. Translation: CASSQEEISYNEQFF.

This clone was seen only once. The chain uses TRBV29-1 and TRBJ1-2, with TRBD1 matching 7 bases. V gave up 5 bases and J gave up 4 bases; unmatched junction bases: 4. Germline V gene data show CDR1 as SQVTM and CDR2 as ANQGSEA. The CDR3 has 12 residues. The CDR3 reads CSVREGAYGYTF. CDR3 sequence (DNA): TGCAGCGTTCGCGAGGGGGCCTATGGCTACACCTTC.

This chain uses TRBV6-5 with TRBJ2-1; TRBD2 aligns across 7 bases. Germline V lookup: CDR1 MNHEY, CDR2 SVGAGI. J gave up 5 bases and V 2 bases, and 9 bases lay outside the gene matches. CDR3 length equals 16 residues. The DNA for the CDR3 is TGTGCCAGCAGTTACGTCACTAGCGCCCCCGACAATGAGCAGTTCTTC. Residues: CASSYVTSAPDNEQFF.

This sequence joins TRBV7-8 and TRBJ1-2; D gene unclear. The germline V and J ends were trimmed by 4 bases and 2 bases, with 8 bases remaining between them. Germline-derived CDR1 and CDR2 are SGHVS and FQNEAQ. This CDR3 region has 13 residues. The CDR3 DNA is TGTGCCAGCAGCTCTTTAGCCAACTATGGCTACACCTTC. It specifies CASSSLANYGYTF.

The chain carries TRBV15 and TRBJ2-1, with a possible D match to TRBD1 (6 bases). Trimming stripped 3 bases from V and 5 bases from J, with 14 bases between. Germline CDR1 reads LNHNV; CDR2 reads YYDKDF (reference sequence). This CDR3 has 15 amino acids. The CDR3 is CATSRGRDINNEQFF. The CDR3 DNA sequence: TGTGCCACCAGCAGGGGACGGGACATTAACAATGAGCAGTTCTTC.

The chain links TRBV6-2 or TRBV6-3 to TRBJ2-1; D is ambiguous. This CDR3 region has 12 residues. Germline values: CDR1 MNHEY, CDR2 SVGEGT. Trimming took off 2 bases at V and 6 bases at J, with 5 bases between the two ends. The CDR3 DNA reads as TGTGCCAGCAGTTACGGGCCCAATGAGCAGTTCTTC. Its translation is CASSYGPNEQFF.

This clone was counted a single time. The gene calls are TRBV5-4 and TRBJ1-2, with 10 bases aligning to TRBD1. Germline assignment: CDR1 SGHNT and CDR2 YYREEE (reference sequence). The CDR3 has 15 residues. V was pared by 2 bases and J by 7 bases, with 8 bases of the junction left unmatched. In nucleotides, the CDR3 is TGTGCCAGCAGCTTTCAGGGGGACAGGGGTGTTGGCTACACCTTC. Protein sequence: CASSFQGDRGVGYTF.

V is TRBV3-1 (or the pseudogene TRBV3-2) and J is TRBJ2-7; 8 bases fit TRBD1. The germline V gene encodes CDR1 LGHDT and CDR2 YNNKEL (reference sequence). This CDR3 comprises 13 residues. Germline trimming cut 4 bases from V and 9 bases from J; bases unmatched to any gene: 8. The CDR3 sequence is CASSRTGYNGQYF. CDR3 bases: TGTGCCAGCAGCCGGACAGGGTATAATGGGCAGTACTTC.

The J gene is TRBJ2-7, the V gene TRBV27; no clear D gene. V dropped 2 bases and J dropped 0 bases, with 8 bases sitting between them. CDR3 length: 14 amino acids. Germline V CDR1 and CDR2: MNHEY, SMNVEV (reference sequence). The CDR3 sequence is CASSLTSNSYEQYF. Written as DNA, the CDR3 is TGTGCCAGCAGTTTAACCTCTAACTCCTACGAGCAGTACTTC.

This rearrangement joins TRBV5-4 to TRBJ2-2; 8 bases match TRBD1. This CDR3 is 16 amino acids long. The germline V gene encodes CDR1 SGHNT and CDR2 YYREEE (reference sequence). After removal of 0 bases from V and 8 bases from J, the junction contained 9 bases not matched to a gene. The CDR3 DNA is TGTGCCAGCAGCTTGGGCCGGGACAGGCGTACGGGGGAGCTGTTTTTT. This encodes CASSLGRDRRTGELFF.

The V call is TRBV23-1, the J call TRBJ2-7, with D maybe TRBD1 (5 bases). TRBV23-1 is classed as an ORF, of uncertain function. V was shortened by 5 bases and J by 0 bases, with 14 bases between the two germline ends. This CDR3 comprises 15 residues. CDR3 sequence: CASSSNRIFSYEQYF. Written as DNA, the CDR3 is TGCGCCAGCAGTTCCAACAGGATCTTCTCCTACGAGCAGTACTTC.

The genes are TRBV28 and TRBJ2-7; no clear D. Between the trimmed V and J ends, which lost 1 base and 2 bases, there was a span of 9 bases. CDR3 length: 14 amino acids. From germline, CDR1 is MDHEN and CDR2 SYDVKM. The CDR3 sequence is CASSLSGEPYEQYF. DNA for the CDR3: TGTGCCAGCAGTTTATCCGGAGAACCCTACGAGCAGTACTTC.

This clone was observed a few times. The chain links TRBV5-1 to TRBJ2-7, with D perhaps TRBD1 (5 bases). Germline assignment: CDR1 SGHRS and CDR2 YFSETQ. CDR3 length: 15 amino acids. Trimming removed 0 bases from V and 6 bases from J, with 16 bases in between. The CDR3 region is CASSLVPGQGGEQYF. CDR3 DNA sequence: TGCGCCAGCAGCTTGGTTCCGGGCCAGGGTGGCGAGCAGTACTTC.